What follows describes a single TCR beta chain. Its specificity is unknown. The same CDR3 can be traced to other DNA sequences in this sample. Sequencing used immunoSEQ multiplex PCR; TCRdb keeps in-frame clones, though not all of them. The sample includes fewer than 550,000 clones, roughly 79% of them seen just once. The data originate from a study of shared clonotypes between healthy human individuals. General observations from the study: Deeper or shallower sequencing was expected to change how clonotypes are shared among donors.

V was clipped by 4 bases and J by 2 bases, with 12 bases between them. CDR1 is SGHRS and CDR2 is YFSETQ in the germline V gene. The CDR3 sequence is 14 residues long. Source material: PBMCs. The origin of this receptor is a woman aged 40 to 49 in good health. Some clones in this sample may be carry-over from other donors' samples. The chain carries TRBV5-1 and TRBJ1-2; no firm D call. The CDR3 loop reads CASSLDGSNYGYTF. DNA for the CDR3: TGCGCCAGCAGCCTCGACGGCTCAAACTATGGCTACACCTTC.